The 5 T cell receptor beta chains below all came from one sample that was sequenced in a study of blood T cell repertoires in COVID-19. Method: immunoSEQ multiplex PCR; TCRdb's copy keeps in-frame clones and lacks some. The sample consists of about 110,000 clones, 70% to 90% of them appearing once. The sequencing sample was made of peripheral blood. Every receptor here comes from a human donor in a cohort sampled during active COVID-19.

The chain is built from TRBV5-6 and TRBJ1-1; D perhaps matches TRBD1 (6 bases). V was shortened by 3 bases and J by 2 bases, with 11 bases between the two germline ends. CDR1 is SGHDT, CDR2 YYEEEE, per germline. This CDR3 is built from 14 residues. CDR3 sequence (DNA): TGTGCCAGCAGCTCCTACAGGGCCAACACTGAAGCTTTCTTT. This encodes CASSSYRANTEAFF.

The rearrangement uses TRBV7-2 and TRBJ2-3; 9 nucleotides align to TRBD2. The CDR3 contains 14 residues. Looked up from germline, CDR1 is SGHTA and CDR2 is FQGNSA. V was clipped by 2 bases and J by 6 bases; unmatched bases: 3. This CDR3 is CASSLQRGADTQYF. Here the CDR3 DNA reads TGTGCCAGCAGCTTACAGCGGGGGGCGGATACGCAGTATTTT.

The gene calls are TRBV11-3 and TRBJ2-3; D is perhaps TRBD2 (5 bases). This CDR3 has 14 amino acids. The V and J ends lost 1 base and 2 bases respectively, with 7 bases between them. Germline CDR1 reads SGHNT; CDR2 reads YENEEA. As DNA, the CDR3 is TGTGCCAGCAGCTTAGGCGGGCCCACAGATACGCAGTATTTT. As protein: CASSLGGPTDTQYF.

V usage is TRBV20-1 and J usage is TRBJ2-5; D might be TRBD1 (6 bases). Looked up from germline, CDR1 is DFQATT and CDR2 is SNEGSKA (reference sequence). The CDR3 totals 14 residues. V lost 3 bases and J lost 5, with 16 bases in between. The chain's CDR3 is CSASSGGSGETQYF. In nucleotides, the CDR3 is TGCAGTGCTAGTAGTGGGGGCTCAGGGGAGACCCAGTACTTC.

This chain joins TRBV18 and TRBJ1-1; 7 bases align to TRBD1. Germline lookup yields CDR1 KGHSH and CDR2 LQKENI. This CDR3 spans 15 amino acids. With V trimmed by 1 base and J by 1 base, 3 bases remained unmatched. CDR3 DNA sequence: TGTGCCAGCTCACCACTAAGGACAGGGAACACTGAAGCTTTCTTT. It encodes CASSPLRTGNTEAFF.